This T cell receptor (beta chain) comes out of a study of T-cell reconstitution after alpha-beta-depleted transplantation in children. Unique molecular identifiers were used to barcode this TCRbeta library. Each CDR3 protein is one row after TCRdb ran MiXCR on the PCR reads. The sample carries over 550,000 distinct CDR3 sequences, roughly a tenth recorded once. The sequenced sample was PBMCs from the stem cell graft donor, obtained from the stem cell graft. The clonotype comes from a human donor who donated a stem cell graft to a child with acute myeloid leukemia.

DNA of the CDR3: TGTGCCAGCAGCTTACTGGGGGAAAGGTACACAGATACGCAGTATTTT. Translation gives CASSLLGERYTDTQYF. The chain carries TRBV7-9 and TRBJ2-3, with D perhaps given as TRBD1 or TRBD2 (5 bases each). This CDR3 has 16 amino acids. The V gene's germline CDR1 is SEHNR and CDR2 FQNEAQ (reference sequence). The V end was cut by 2 bases, the J end by 2 bases, with 14 bases between.